A single sample is the source of the 32 T cell receptor beta chains below, sequenced in a study of post-analysis software for immune sequencing data. Antigen specificity for these receptors is unknown. Unique-molecular-identifier-tagged TCR beta cDNA libraries were used. TCRdb recomputed calls from the PCR reads with MiXCR, one row per CDR3 protein. The sample yields 650,000 to 850,000 distinct CDR3 sequences, 40% to 55% seen once. The study, taken as a whole, reports: TRBV5-6, TRBV5-1 and TRBV20-1 were among about 5 TRBV segments more frequent in patients than controls.

Source material: blood. The receptors were sampled from a girl aged 10-17 years with multiple sclerosis.

The V gene is TRBV9, the J gene TRBJ2-1, with TRBD2 matching 9 bases. This CDR3 has 17 residues. V lost 4 bases, J lost 6 bases, and 14 bases stayed unmatched. Germline V gene sequence: CDR1 SGDLS, CDR2 YYNGEE. Here the CDR3 reads CASSTTHPAGGPNEQFF. CDR3 bases: TGTGCCAGCAGCACCACCCACCCAGCGGGAGGCCCCAATGAGCAGTTCTTC.

This rearrangement joins TRBV7-9 to TRBJ2-1; possibly TRBD2 for D (6 bases). V shed 3 bases and J shed 7 bases, with 16 bases lying between them. CDR3 size: 15 residues. Per the germline V gene, CDR1 is SEHNR and CDR2 is FQNEAQ (reference sequence). The DNA for the CDR3 is TGTGCCAGCAGCTTCCCAGGGACTCCCGGGAATGAGCAGTTCTTC. Encoded protein: CASSFPGTPGNEQFF.

This chain uses TRBV18 with TRBJ1-6; unclear D gene. CDR3 length: 16 amino acids. The germline V gene has CDR1 KGHSH and CDR2 LQKENI. V gave up 3 bases and J gave up 7 bases, with 16 bases separating them. The CDR3 sequence: CASSPRELDANSPLHF. The CDR3 bases are TGTGCCAGCTCACCCCGCGAATTGGACGCAAATTCACCCCTCCACTTT.

This clonotype was counted a few times. The CDR3 loop reads CASSPGAEGKLFF. The CDR3 DNA sequence: TGTGCCAGCTCACCAGGGGCAGAGGGAAAACTGTTTTTT. The chain is built from TRBV18 and TRBJ1-4, with D maybe TRBD1 (5 bases). Germline CDR1 is KGHSH and CDR2 is LQKENI. The V end was cut by 2 bases, the J end by 10 bases, with 11 bases between. The CDR3 loop spans 13 amino acids.

The rearrangement links TRBV7-2 to TRBJ2-4; the match to TRBD2 covers 11 bases. The J call may be in error: the DNA end matches TRBJ2-7 better. Germline CDR1 and CDR2: SGHTA and FQGNSA. The CDR3 loop spans 16 amino acids. The CDR3 spells CASSPYLAGGYYEQYF. The CDR3 DNA is TGTGCCAGCAGCCCCTACCTAGCGGGGGGCTATTACGAGCAGTACTTC.

The chain carries TRBV27 and TRBJ2-7; D remains unclear. Germline CDR1 and CDR2: MNHEY and SMNVEV (reference sequence). The CDR3 is 15 amino acids. Trimming removed 7 bases at V and 5 bases at J, with 21 bases between. CDR3 DNA: TGTGCCAGCAATTCCTATGGAGACAACAGCGACGAGCAGTACTTC. This encodes CASNSYGDNSDEQYF.

This clonotype was seen only a few times. The chain recombines TRBV20-1 with TRBJ1-1; possibly TRBD1 for D (6 bases). Germline CDR1 is DFQATT and CDR2 is SNEGSKA (reference sequence). V was cut by 3 bases and J by 3 bases, with 17 bases left in between. The CDR3 length is 15 residues. CDR3 bases: TGCAGTGCTAGGGGGGGTTCAGGGGCGCACACTGAAGCTTTCTTT. It yields the protein CSARGGSGAHTEAFF.

J is TRBJ2-1 and V is TRBV20-1; D is unresolved. Per germline, CDR1 DFQATT and CDR2 SNEGSKA (reference sequence). This CDR3 has 15 amino acids. V lost 3 bases and J lost 7, with 19 bases in between. CDR3 nucleotides: TGCAGTGCTAGTTCATCGGGCACCATGGGGAATGAGCAGTTCTTC. This gives the protein CSASSSGTMGNEQFF.

V is TRBV15 and J is TRBJ2-1; 8 bases are shared with TRBD2. The V gene end was trimmed by 3 bases and the J gene end by 9 bases; junction bases not matched to a gene: 10. The CDR3 sequence is 15 residues long. Per germline, CDR1 LNHNV and CDR2 YYDKDF (reference sequence). The CDR3 spells CATSRSGRGDVEQFF. CDR3 bases: TGTGCCACCAGCAGGAGCGGGAGAGGTGATGTTGAGCAGTTCTTC.

This clonotype was seen only once. The chain couples TRBV7-9 to TRBJ1-4; D ambiguous. The germline V and J ends were trimmed by 4 bases and 7 bases, with 13 bases remaining between them. Germline loops: CDR1 SEHNR, CDR2 FQNEAQ (reference sequence). This CDR3 region has 14 residues. The CDR3 DNA sequence: TGTGCCAGCAGCTCCCCTCCCCTGGCTGAAAAACTGTTTTTT. Translating it yields CASSSPPLAEKLFF.

The chain carries TRBV6-1 and TRBJ2-7, with D perhaps TRBD1 (5 bases). CDR1 is MNHNS and CDR2 is SASEGT in the germline V gene. The CDR3 is 16 amino acids. The ends were cut back, 5 bases at V and 1 base at J, with 18 bases in the middle. The CDR3 sequence is CASSQGDGYASYEQYF. The DNA of the CDR3 is TGTGCCAGCAGTCAAGGGGATGGATATGCGTCCTACGAGCAGTACTTC.

The J gene is TRBJ2-7, the V gene TRBV27; 11 nucleotides match TRBD2. Germline V lookup: CDR1 MNHEY, CDR2 SMNVEV (reference sequence). The V segment lost 1 base and the J segment 0 bases; nucleotides outside the gene matches: 5. CDR3 length: 17 amino acids. This CDR3 is CASSLYASGRYSYEQYF. The CDR3, as DNA: TGTGCCAGCAGTTTATACGCTAGCGGGAGGTACTCCTACGAGCAGTACTTC.

This clonotype was seen a single time. The chain's CDR3 is CATADGKGEKLFF. In nucleotides, the CDR3 is TGTGCCACCGCTGACGGGAAGGGGGAAAAACTGTTTTTT. V and J are TRBV24-1 and TRBJ1-4, with D perhaps matching TRBD1 (5 bases). The CDR3 is 13 amino acids. The V end lost 9 bases, the J end lost 8 bases, and 15 bases lay between the germline ends. Germline values: CDR1 KGHDR, CDR2 SFDVKD.

The V and J genes are TRBV11-2 and TRBJ2-5; D is possibly TRBD1 or TRBD2 (5 bases each). Germline CDR1 SGHAT, CDR2 FQNNGV. V shed 2 bases and J shed 5 bases, with 12 bases lying between them. The CDR3 extends over 14 amino acids. In DNA form, the CDR3 reads TGTGCCAGCAGCTTAAAGTGGGGCGGGGAGACCCAGTACTTC. Amino acids: CASSLKWGGETQYF.

The gene calls are TRBV5-6 and TRBJ2-1; possible D gene TRBD2, 6 bases. Between the trimmed V and J ends, which lost 0 bases and 0 bases, there was a span of 13 bases. This CDR3 region has 17 residues. The germline V gene has CDR1 SGHDT and CDR2 YYEEEE. Here the CDR3 DNA reads TGTGCCAGCAGCTTGGCCTTGGGGGGTAGCTCCTACAATGAGCAGTTCTTC. This sequence encodes CASSLALGGSSYNEQFF.

The chain links TRBV12-3 or TRBV12-4 to TRBJ1-4, with D possibly being TRBD1 (5 bases). Deletions cut 8 bases from V and 4 bases from J, with 8 bases between. The CDR3 consists of 12 residues. The CDR3 coding sequence is TGTGCCAGCTCAGGGATTAATGAAAAACTGTTTTTT. It specifies CASSGINEKLFF.

The V gene is TRBV28, the J gene TRBJ2-1; D remains ambiguous. Per the germline V gene, CDR1 is MDHEN and CDR2 is SYDVKM. Trimming removed 2 bases at V and 6 bases at J, with 8 bases between. The CDR3 sequence is 13 residues long. The CDR3 is CASSLEVINEQFF. In DNA form, the CDR3 reads TGTGCCAGCAGTTTAGAGGTAATCAATGAGCAGTTCTTC.

J is TRBJ2-5 and V is TRBV2, with D possibly being TRBD2 (7 bases). From germline, CDR1 is SNHLY and CDR2 FYNNEI. This CDR3 has 17 residues. V shed 4 bases and J shed 2 bases, with 20 bases lying between them. The CDR3 region is CASSVFSGGGFQETQYF. The DNA of the CDR3 is TGTGCCAGCAGTGTCTTTTCGGGGGGCGGCTTTCAAGAGACCCAGTACTTC. The whole variable domain, filled in from reference TRBV2 and TRBJ2-5, reads EPEVTQTPSHQVTQMGQEVILRCVPISNHLYFYWYRQILGQKVEFLVSFYNNEISEKSEIFDDQFSVERPDGSNFTLKIRSTKLEDSAMYFCASSVFSGGGFQETQYFGPGTRLLVL.

The chain joins TRBV20-1 to TRBJ2-1, with 7 nucleotides matching TRBD2. The J segment lost 7 bases and the V segment lost 4 bases, leaving 22 bases of the junction unmatched. The germline V gene encodes CDR1 DFQATT and CDR2 SNEGSKA (reference sequence). CDR3 size: 18 residues. CDR3 in DNA: TGCAGTGCTAATAACCTCCATTTCGGTGAGAACGGGGGGAATGAGCAGTTCTTC. Translated: CSANNLHFGENGGNEQFF.

This clonotype was counted a single time. V gene TRBV20-1 combines with J gene TRBJ2-5, with 12 bases aligning to TRBD2. Germline values: CDR1 DFQATT, CDR2 SNEGSKA (reference sequence). The length of the CDR3 is 13 residues. Germline trimming cut 6 bases from V and 11 bases from J; bases unmatched to any gene: 10. For the CDR3, the DNA is TGCAGTGCGTGGACTAGCGGGGTCGATGAGCAGTACTTC. As protein: CSAWTSGVDEQYF.

This clonotype was detected only a few times. The chain is built from TRBV5-6 and TRBJ2-7, with 11 bases that match TRBD2. This CDR3 contains 17 residues. J was trimmed by 0 bases and V by 4 bases; bases with no gene match: 9. The germline gives CDR1 SGHDT, CDR2 YYEEEE. The CDR3 coding sequence is TGTGCCAGCAGCAGGACTAGCGGGTCCTTAATCTCCTACGAGCAGTACTTC. Protein: CASSRTSGSLISYEQYF.

CDR3 bases: TGTGCCAGCAGCTTAGGGGAGGCCACAGATACGCAGTATTTT. Residues: CASSLGEATDTQYF. The rearrangement links TRBV7-8 to TRBJ2-3; D perhaps matches TRBD2 (6 bases). The CDR3 covers 14 residues. The V and J ends lost 1 base and 2 bases respectively, with 7 bases between them. Per the germline V gene, CDR1 is SGHVS and CDR2 is FQNEAQ.

The chain has TRBV9 and TRBJ1-5; 8 nucleotides align to TRBD1. The CDR3 sequence is 17 residues long. J lost 3 bases, V lost 0 bases, and 8 bases had no gene match. CDR1 and CDR2 from the germline V gene are SGDLS and YYNGEE. The CDR3 region is CASSVGGRTGINQPQHF. In DNA, the CDR3 is TGTGCCAGCAGCGTAGGGGGGCGGACAGGGATCAATCAGCCCCAGCATTTT.

The gene calls are TRBV20-1 and TRBJ2-7; a weak D match, TRBD2 (5 bases). The germline CDR1 and CDR2 sequences are DFQATT and SNEGSKA (reference sequence). The ends were cut back, 5 bases at V and 4 bases at J, with 12 bases in the middle. This CDR3 has 12 amino acids. CDR3 loop: CSASGTIYEQYF. Here the CDR3 DNA reads TGCAGTGCTTCGGGAACTATATACGAGCAGTACTTC.

The gene calls are TRBV20-1 and TRBJ1-2; 7 nucleotides agree with TRBD1. The CDR3 runs to 15 residues. Germline V gene data show CDR1 as DFQATT and CDR2 as SNEGSKA (reference sequence). V lost 1 base, J lost 0 bases, and 5 bases stayed unmatched. The CDR3 DNA reads as TGCAGTGCTAGAGCCATCGGACAGGCTAACTATGGCTACACCTTC. Translation: CSARAIGQANYGYTF.

The chain combines TRBV10-3 with TRBJ2-1; D call uncertain. CDR3 size: 12 residues. Trimming took 1 base from V and 9 from J, leaving 7 bases between them. CDR1 and CDR2 from the germline V gene are ENHRY and SYGVKD. The CDR3 nucleotides read TGTGCCATCAGTGAGTGGGCAGCTGAGCAGTTCTTC. Protein sequence: CAISEWAAEQFF.

The chain joins TRBV7-9 to TRBJ2-7, with no clear D. The germline gives CDR1 SEHNR, CDR2 FQNEAQ (reference sequence). Trimming removed 0 bases from V and 0 bases from J, with 9 bases in between. This CDR3 region has 15 residues. CDR3 in DNA: TGTGCCAGCAGCTTAGCGGGCGCCAGCTCCTACGAGCAGTACTTC. Protein: CASSLAGASSYEQYF.

This chain links TRBV5-6 with TRBJ1-2, with TRBD1 matching over 9 bases. V lost 2 bases and J lost 8; bases outside the gene matches: 13. Looked up from germline, CDR1 is SGHDT and CDR2 is YYEEEE. This CDR3 is built from 16 residues. CDR3 in amino acids: CASSFQPGQGVRGYTF. The CDR3 nucleotides read TGTGCCAGCAGCTTTCAACCGGGACAGGGTGTGCGAGGCTACACCTTC.

In this sample, this clonotype turned up a few times. V is TRBV29-1 and J is TRBJ2-1; the D gene is possibly TRBD2 (7 bases). CDR1 and CDR2 from the germline V gene are SQVTM and ANQGSEA. The CDR3 is 12 residues long. V was clipped by 7 bases and J by 8 bases, with 15 bases between them. Here the CDR3 reads CSAGGLADEQFF. DNA of the CDR3: TGCAGCGCCGGGGGGCTAGCCGATGAGCAGTTCTTC.

This clonotype appeared many times. The chain employs TRBV7-9 and TRBJ2-5; D tentatively fits TRBD1 or TRBD2 (5 bases each). The V and J ends lost 5 bases and 3 bases respectively, with 13 bases between them. The CDR3 totals 14 residues. Germline V gene data show CDR1 as SEHNR and CDR2 as FQNEAQ (reference sequence). CDR3 in DNA: TGTGCCAGCAGCGCCGGGACCGGGAAAGAGACCCAGTACTTC. Amino acid sequence: CASSAGTGKETQYF.

This chain uses TRBV3-1 with TRBJ1-2; 12 positions match TRBD1. V was pared by 5 bases and J by 4 bases, with 5 bases of the junction left unmatched. Germline values: CDR1 LGHDT, CDR2 YNNKEL (reference sequence). The length of the CDR3 is 15 residues. The CDR3 DNA follows: TGTGCCAGCAGCGCCGGGACAGGGGGCTTCTATGGCTACACCTTC. Amino acids: CASSAGTGGFYGYTF. Full variable domain (outside the CDR3, taken from reference TRBV3-1 and TRBJ1-2): DTAVSQTPKYLVTQMGNDKSIKCEQNLGHDTMYWYKQDSKKFLKIMFSYNNKELIINETVPNRFSPKSPDKAHLNLHINSLELGDSAVYFCASSAGTGGFYGYTFGSGTRLTVV.

This chain joins TRBV29-1 and TRBJ2-1; TRBD2 agrees at 11 bases. The length of the CDR3 is 14 residues. Germline-derived CDR1 and CDR2 are SQVTM and ANQGSEA. The V gene end was trimmed by 6 bases and the J gene end by 8 bases; junction bases not matched to a gene: 9. The DNA for the CDR3 is TGCAGCGTCAAAACTAGCGGGAGTGGGGATGAGCAGTTCTTC. As protein: CSVKTSGSGDEQFF.